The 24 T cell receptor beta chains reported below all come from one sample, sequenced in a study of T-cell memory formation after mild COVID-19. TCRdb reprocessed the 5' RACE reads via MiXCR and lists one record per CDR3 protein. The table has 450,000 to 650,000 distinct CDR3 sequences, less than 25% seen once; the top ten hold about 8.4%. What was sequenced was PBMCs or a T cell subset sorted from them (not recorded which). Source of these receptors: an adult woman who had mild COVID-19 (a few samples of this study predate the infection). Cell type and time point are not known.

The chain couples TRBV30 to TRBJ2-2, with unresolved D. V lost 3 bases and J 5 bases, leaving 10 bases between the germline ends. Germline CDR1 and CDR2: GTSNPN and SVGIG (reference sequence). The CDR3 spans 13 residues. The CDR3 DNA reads TGTGCCTGGAGCCCCCCGGTAACCGGGGAGCTGTTTTTT. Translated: CAWSPPVTGELFF.

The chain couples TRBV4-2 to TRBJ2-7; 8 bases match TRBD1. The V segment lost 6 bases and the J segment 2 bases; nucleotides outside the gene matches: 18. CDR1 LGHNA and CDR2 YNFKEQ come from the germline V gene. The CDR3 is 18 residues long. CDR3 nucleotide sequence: TGTGCCAGCAGTCATGGGGCGAGGGTGACAGGGGTCCCCTACGAGCAGTACTTC. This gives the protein CASSHGARVTGVPYEQYF.

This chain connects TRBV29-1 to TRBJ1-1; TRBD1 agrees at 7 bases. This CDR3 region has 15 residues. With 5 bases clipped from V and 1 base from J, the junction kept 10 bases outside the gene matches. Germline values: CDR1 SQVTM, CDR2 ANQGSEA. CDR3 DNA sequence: TGCAGCGTTATTCAGGGGGTAGGGGGGAACACTGAAGCTTTCTTT. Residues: CSVIQGVGGNTEAFF.

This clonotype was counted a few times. Written as DNA, the CDR3 is TGCGCCAGCAGCCGGGAGACTAGCCTAGCGGGGCCAAGCACAGATACGCAGTATTTT. This sequence encodes CASSRETSLAGPSTDTQYF. This chain joins TRBV4-1 and TRBJ2-3, with TRBD2 matching over 9 bases. CDR1 and CDR2 from the germline V gene are MGHRA and YSYEKL. CDR3 length: 19 residues. Losses at the gene ends were 4 bases for V and 0 bases for J; bases not matched to a gene: 14.

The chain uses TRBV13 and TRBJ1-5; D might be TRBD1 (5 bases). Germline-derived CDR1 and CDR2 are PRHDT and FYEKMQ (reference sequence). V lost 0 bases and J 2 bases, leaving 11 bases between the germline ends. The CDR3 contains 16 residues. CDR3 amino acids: CASSLGPGGGNQPQHF. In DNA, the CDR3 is TGTGCCAGCAGCTTAGGCCCGGGAGGGGGCAATCAGCCCCAGCATTTT. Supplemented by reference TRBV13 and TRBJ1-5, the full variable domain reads AAGVIQSPRHLIKEKRETATLKCYPIPRHDTVYWYQQGPGQDPQFLISFYEKMQSDKGSIPDRFSAQQFSDYHSELNMSSLELGDSALYFCASSLGPGGGNQPQHFGDGTRLSIL.

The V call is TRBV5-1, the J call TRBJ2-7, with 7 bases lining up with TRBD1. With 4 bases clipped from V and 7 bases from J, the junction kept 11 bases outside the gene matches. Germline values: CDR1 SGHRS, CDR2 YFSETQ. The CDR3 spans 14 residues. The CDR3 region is CASSPGTAPTEQYF. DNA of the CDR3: TGCGCCAGCAGCCCAGGGACAGCTCCTACTGAGCAGTACTTC.

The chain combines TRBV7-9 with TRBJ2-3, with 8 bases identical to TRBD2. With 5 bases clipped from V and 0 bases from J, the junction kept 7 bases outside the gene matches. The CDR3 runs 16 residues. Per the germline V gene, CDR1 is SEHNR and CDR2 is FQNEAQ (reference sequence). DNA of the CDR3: TGTGCCAGCAGCGCGGGGGGACTCATGAGCACAGATACGCAGTATTTT. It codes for CASSAGGLMSTDTQYF. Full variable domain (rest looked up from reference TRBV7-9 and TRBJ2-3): DTGVSQNPRHKITKRGQNVTFRCDPISEHNRLYWYRQTLGQGPEFLTYFQNEAQLEKSRLLSDRFSAERPKGSFSTLEIQRTEQGDSAMYLCASSAGGLMSTDTQYFGPGTRLTVL.

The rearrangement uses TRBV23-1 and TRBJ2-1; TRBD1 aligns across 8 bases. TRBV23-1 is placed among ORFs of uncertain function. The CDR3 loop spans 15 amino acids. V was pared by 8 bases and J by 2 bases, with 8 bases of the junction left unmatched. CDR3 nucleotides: TGCGCCAGCGGAACCAGGGGGCAGGCCTACAATGAGCAGTTCTTC. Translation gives CASGTRGQAYNEQFF.

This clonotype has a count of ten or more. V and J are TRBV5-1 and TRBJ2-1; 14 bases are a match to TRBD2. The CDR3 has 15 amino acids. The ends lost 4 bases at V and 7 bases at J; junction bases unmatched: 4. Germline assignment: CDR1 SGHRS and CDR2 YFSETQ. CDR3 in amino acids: CASSLGLAGANEQFF. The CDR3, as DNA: TGCGCCAGCAGCCTGGGACTAGCGGGAGCAAATGAGCAGTTCTTC.

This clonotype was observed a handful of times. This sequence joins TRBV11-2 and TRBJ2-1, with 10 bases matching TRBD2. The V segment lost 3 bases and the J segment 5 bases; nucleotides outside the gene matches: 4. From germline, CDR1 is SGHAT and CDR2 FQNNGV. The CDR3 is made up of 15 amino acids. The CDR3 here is CASSFPSGGNNEQFF. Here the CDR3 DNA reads TGTGCCAGCAGCTTCCCTAGCGGGGGCAACAATGAGCAGTTCTTC.

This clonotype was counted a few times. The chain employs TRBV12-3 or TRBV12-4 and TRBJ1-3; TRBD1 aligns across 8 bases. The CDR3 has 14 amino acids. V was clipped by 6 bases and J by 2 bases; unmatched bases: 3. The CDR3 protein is CASRMTGAGNTIYF. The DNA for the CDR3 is TGTGCCAGCAGAATGACAGGGGCTGGAAACACCATATATTTT.

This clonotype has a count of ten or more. CDR3 DNA: TGTGCCAGCAGCTTAAACAGGGGGACCGGGGAGCTGTTTTTT. This encodes CASSLNRGTGELFF. This chain joins TRBV7-2 and TRBJ2-2; 8 bases match TRBD1. Per the germline V gene, CDR1 is SGHTA and CDR2 is FQGNSA. J lost 5 bases, V lost 2 bases, and 1 base had no gene match. The length of the CDR3 is 14 residues.

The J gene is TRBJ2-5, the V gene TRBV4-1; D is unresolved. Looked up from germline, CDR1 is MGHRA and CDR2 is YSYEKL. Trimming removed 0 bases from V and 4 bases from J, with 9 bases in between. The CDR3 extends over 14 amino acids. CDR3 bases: TGCGCCAGCAGCCAAGACCGAAGGGCAGAGACCCAGTACTTC. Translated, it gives CASSQDRRAETQYF.

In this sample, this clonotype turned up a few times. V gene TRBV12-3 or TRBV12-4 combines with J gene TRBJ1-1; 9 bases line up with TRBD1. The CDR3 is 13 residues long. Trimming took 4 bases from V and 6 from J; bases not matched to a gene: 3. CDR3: CASSYRDRAEAFF. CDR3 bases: TGTGCCAGCAGTTACCGGGACAGGGCTGAAGCTTTCTTT.

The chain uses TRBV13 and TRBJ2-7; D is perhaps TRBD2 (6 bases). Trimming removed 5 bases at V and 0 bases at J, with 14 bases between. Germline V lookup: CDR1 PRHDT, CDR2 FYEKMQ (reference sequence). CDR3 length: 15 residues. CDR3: CASSGGLYSSYEQYF. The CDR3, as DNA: TGTGCCAGCAGCGGGGGACTCTATAGCTCCTACGAGCAGTACTTC.

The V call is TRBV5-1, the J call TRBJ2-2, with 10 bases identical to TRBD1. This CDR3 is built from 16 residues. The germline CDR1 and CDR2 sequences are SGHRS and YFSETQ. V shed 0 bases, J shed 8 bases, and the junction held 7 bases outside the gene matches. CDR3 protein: CASSLAGTGDAGELFF. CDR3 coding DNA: TGCGCCAGCAGCTTGGCCGGGACAGGGGACGCAGGGGAGCTGTTTTTT. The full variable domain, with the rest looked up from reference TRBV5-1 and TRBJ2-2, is KAGVTQTPRYLIKTRGQQVTLSCSPISGHRSVSWYQQTPGQGLQFLFEYFSETQRNKGNFPGRFSGRQFSNSRSEMNVSTLELGDSALYLCASSLAGTGDAGELFFGEGSRLTVL.

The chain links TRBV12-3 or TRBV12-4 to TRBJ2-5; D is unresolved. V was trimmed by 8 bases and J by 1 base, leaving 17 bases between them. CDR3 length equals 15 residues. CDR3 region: CASAMHAHLQETQYF. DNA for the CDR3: TGTGCCAGCGCTATGCATGCACACCTCCAAGAGACCCAGTACTTC.

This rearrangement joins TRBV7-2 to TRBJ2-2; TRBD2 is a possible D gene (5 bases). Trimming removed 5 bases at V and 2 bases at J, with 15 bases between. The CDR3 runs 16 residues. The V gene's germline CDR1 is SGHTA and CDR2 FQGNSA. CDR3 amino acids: CASSTRTVVNTGELFF. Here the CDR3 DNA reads TGTGCCAGCAGCACGAGGACTGTAGTTAACACCGGGGAGCTGTTTTTT.

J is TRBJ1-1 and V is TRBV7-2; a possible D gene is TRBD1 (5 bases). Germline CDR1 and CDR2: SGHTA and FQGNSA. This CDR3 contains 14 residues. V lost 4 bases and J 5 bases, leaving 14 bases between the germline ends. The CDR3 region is CASSSYQGRTEAFF. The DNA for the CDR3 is TGTGCCAGCAGCTCGTATCAGGGACGGACTGAAGCTTTCTTT.

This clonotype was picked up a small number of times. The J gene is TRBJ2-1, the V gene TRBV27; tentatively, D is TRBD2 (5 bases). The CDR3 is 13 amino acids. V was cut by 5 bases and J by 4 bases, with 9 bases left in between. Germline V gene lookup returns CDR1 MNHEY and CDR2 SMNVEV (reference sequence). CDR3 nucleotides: TGTGCCAGCAGTCGGGGATATTACAATGAGCAGTTCTTC. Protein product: CASSRGYYNEQFF.

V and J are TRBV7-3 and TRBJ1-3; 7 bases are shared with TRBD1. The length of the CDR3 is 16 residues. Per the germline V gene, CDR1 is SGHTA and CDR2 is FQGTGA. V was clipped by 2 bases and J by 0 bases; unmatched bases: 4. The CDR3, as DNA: TGTGCCAGCAGCTTAGGGACAGCCGGCTCTGGAAACACCATATATTTT. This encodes CASSLGTAGSGNTIYF.

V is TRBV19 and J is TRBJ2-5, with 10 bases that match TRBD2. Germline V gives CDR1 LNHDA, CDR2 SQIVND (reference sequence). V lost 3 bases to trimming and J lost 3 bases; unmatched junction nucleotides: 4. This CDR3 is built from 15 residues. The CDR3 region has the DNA TGTGCCAGTAGTATCTGGCTAGCGGGAGAAGAGACCCAGTACTTC. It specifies CASSIWLAGEETQYF.

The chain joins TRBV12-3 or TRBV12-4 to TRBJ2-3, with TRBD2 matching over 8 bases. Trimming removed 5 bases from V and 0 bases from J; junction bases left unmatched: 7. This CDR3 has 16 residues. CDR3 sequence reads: CASSQTSEASTDTQYF. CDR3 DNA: TGTGCCAGCAGTCAGACTAGCGAAGCTAGCACAGATACGCAGTATTTT.

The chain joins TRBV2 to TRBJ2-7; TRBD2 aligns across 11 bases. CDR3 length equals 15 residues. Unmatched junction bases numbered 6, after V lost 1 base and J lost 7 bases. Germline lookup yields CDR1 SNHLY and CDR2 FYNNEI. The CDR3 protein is CASSEGLAGSAEQYF. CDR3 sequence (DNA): TGTGCCAGCAGTGAAGGACTAGCGGGATCTGCTGAGCAGTACTTC.